This TCR beta chain is from a study of CD8 T cells in Susac syndrome. The germline V and J ends were trimmed by 0 bases and 10 bases, with 15 bases remaining between them. The CDR3 is 14 amino acids. Germline CDR1 and CDR2: LGHDT and YNNKEL (reference sequence). Each multiple sclerosis control was a treatment-naive patient with relapsing-remitting disease that was either stable or active. Purification of the CD8+ and CD4+ T cells relied on negative isolation, and TEMRA cells underwent FACS enrichment. Reverse transcription of roughly 0.45 to 1 ug RNA was carried out with random hexamers. Each CDR3 protein gets one entry after TCRdb re-called the immunoSEQ multiplex PCR reads with MiXCR. In the table there are around 80,000 distinct CDR3 sequences, roughly 90% of which are singletons.

The sample was CD8+ T cells from PBMCs. The source of this sequence is a human donor with multiple sclerosis. The chain carries TRBV3-1 and TRBJ1-1; D call uncertain. CDR3 residues: CASSQEAETARAFF. The DNA for the CDR3 is TGTGCCAGCAGCCAAGAAGCGGAGACGGCCAGAGCTTTCTTT.